What follows are 17 T cell receptor beta chains derived from one specimen sequenced in a study of CD8 T cells in ankylosing spondylitis. MiXCR, run by TCRdb on the 5' RACE reads, gives a single entry per CDR3 protein. The repertoire holds 250,000 or so distinct CDR3 sequences, with 20% to 30% as singletons. Source material: blood, either unsorted or a sorted T cell fraction (not recorded which). The source is a male donor with ankylosing spondylitis or in good health (not recorded which).

The V gene is TRBV29-1, the J gene TRBJ2-5; 12 nucleotides agree with TRBD1. The CDR3 is 13 amino acids. V lost 7 bases and J lost 4; bases outside the gene matches: 4. Germline values: CDR1 SQVTM, CDR2 ANQGSEA. The CDR3 region is CSGGTGGVETQYF. The CDR3 DNA sequence: TGCAGCGGCGGGACAGGGGGCGTAGAGACCCAGTACTTC.

J is TRBJ2-1 and V is TRBV12-3 or TRBV12-4; 10 nucleotides align to TRBD2. With V trimmed by 5 bases and J by 2 bases, 6 bases remained unmatched. The CDR3 consists of 16 residues. CDR3 sequence (DNA): TGTGCCAGCAGTGCCGTACTAGCGGGGACCTACAATGAGCAGTTCTTC. Translation gives CASSAVLAGTYNEQFF.

This clonotype was seen ten or more times. V is TRBV10-3 and J is TRBJ2-3; TRBD2 agrees at 9 bases. The junction had 14 bases not matched to a gene; V was cut back by 10 bases and J by 3 bases. The CDR3 sequence is 16 residues long. Looked up from germline, CDR1 is ENHRY and CDR2 is SYGVKD. The chain's CDR3 is CATLGGSGGGTDTQYF. CDR3 coding DNA: TGTGCCACCCTTGGGGGTAGCGGGGGTGGTACAGATACGCAGTATTTT.

This clonotype was seen a few times. This chain links TRBV18 with TRBJ2-1; no reliable D call. The CDR3 sequence is 12 residues long. Deletions cut 3 bases from V and 10 bases from J, with 10 bases between. Per the germline V gene, CDR1 is KGHSH and CDR2 is LQKENI. The CDR3 protein is CASSPPGVEQFF. The DNA for the CDR3 is TGTGCCAGCTCACCCCCCGGAGTAGAGCAGTTCTTC.

This clonotype was recorded many times. The V call is TRBV5-1, the J call TRBJ1-6; 7 positions agree with TRBD1. The CDR3 spans 14 residues. Germline V CDR1 and CDR2: SGHRS, YFSETQ. V was pared by 1 base and J by 6 bases, with 1 base of the junction left unmatched. CDR3 sequence: CASSLNRGNSPLHF. CDR3 bases: TGCGCCAGCAGCTTGAACAGGGGTAATTCACCCCTCCACTTT.

This clonotype was observed many times. CDR3 DNA sequence: TGCGCCAGCAGCGGGGAGACAGGGGGCTCACCCCTCCACTTT. Translation gives CASSGETGGSPLHF. V is TRBV5-1 and J is TRBJ1-6, with TRBD1 identical over 10 bases. CDR1 and CDR2 (germline): SGHRS, YFSETQ. Trimming removed 4 bases from V and 10 bases from J; junction bases left unmatched: 5. The CDR3 is 14 residues long.

V and J are TRBV20-1 and TRBJ2-7; TRBD1 aligns across 9 bases. The CDR3 spans 15 residues. Germline V gives CDR1 DFQATT, CDR2 SNEGSKA (reference sequence). J gave up 4 bases and V 6 bases, and 13 bases lay outside the gene matches. The CDR3 bases are TGCAGTGCCTCTACCCCGCTGACAGGGGGGTACGAGCAGTACTTC. It is translated as CSASTPLTGGYEQYF.

This clonotype was seen many times. The chain recombines TRBV20-1 with TRBJ1-5; maybe TRBD1 (6 bases). The germline V gene encodes CDR1 DFQATT and CDR2 SNEGSKA (reference sequence). The CDR3 length is 12 residues. Trimming removed 6 bases at V and 7 bases at J, with 13 bases between. CDR3 nucleotides: TGCAGTGCCACCAGGGGAGGGCAGCCCCAGCATTTT. It is translated as CSATRGGQPQHF.

This clonotype was seen a handful of times. This rearrangement joins TRBV7-2 to TRBJ2-3; no clear D. Germline V gene sequence: CDR1 SGHTA, CDR2 FQGNSA. V lost 5 bases and J 6 bases, leaving 15 bases between the germline ends. This CDR3 comprises 14 residues. In nucleotides, the CDR3 is TGTGCCAGCAGCCCCCGTTTTAAGGCCGATACGCAGTATTTT. It specifies CASSPRFKADTQYF.

This clonotype showed up just a few times. This sequence joins TRBV20-1 and TRBJ1-2; no firm D call. CDR3 size: 9 residues. Germline assignment: CDR1 DFQATT and CDR2 SNEGSKA (reference sequence). V lost 6 bases and J 8 bases, leaving 7 bases between the germline ends. CDR3 DNA: TGCAGTGCCACGGGGGGCTACACCTTC. It translates to CSATGGYTF.

The table lists this clonotype with a few counts. The V gene is TRBV4-2, the J gene TRBJ2-3, with D possibly matching TRBD2 (6 bases). Germline lookup yields CDR1 LGHNA and CDR2 YNFKEQ. V gave up 2 bases and J gave up 8 bases, with 23 bases separating them. This CDR3 comprises 17 residues. The CDR3 reads CASSQLWGRSTDGTQYF. CDR3 sequence (DNA): TGTGCCAGCAGCCAATTATGGGGGAGGAGCACAGATGGTACGCAGTATTTT.

This clonotype has more than one count but fewer than ten. The V and J genes are TRBV6-4 and TRBJ2-3; a possible D gene is TRBD1 (5 bases). Germline V gene sequence: CDR1 MRHNA, CDR2 SNTAGT. Trimming removed 6 bases at V and 0 bases at J, with 13 bases between. The CDR3 is 15 residues long. In DNA form, the CDR3 reads TGTGCCAGCAGCCGACAGATACCTAGCACAGATACGCAGTATTTT. It translates to CASSRQIPSTDTQYF.

This clonotype was seen only a few times. This chain's CDR3 is CASSLMISGNTIYF. The DNA for the CDR3 is TGTGCCAGCAGTTTAATGATCTCTGGAAACACCATATATTTT. The chain recombines TRBV12-3 or TRBV12-4 with TRBJ1-3; D gene uncertain. Trimming cost V 2 bases and J 0 bases, with 5 bases left between them. The CDR3 spans 14 residues.

CDR3 nucleotides: TGTGCCAGCAGTGACCGTTACGGGGGGTTCTTC. It is translated as CASSDRYGGFF. This chain connects TRBV6-6 to TRBJ2-1; perhaps TRBD2 as D (6 bases). Per germline, CDR1 MNHNY and CDR2 SVGAGI (reference sequence). V shed 5 bases and J shed 15 bases, with 14 bases lying between them. This CDR3 comprises 11 residues.

Ten or more counts support this clonotype. The CDR3 is CASSFGRYQETQYF. Here the CDR3 DNA reads TGTGCCAGCAGTTTCGGCAGATATCAAGAGACCCAGTACTTC. The chain is built from TRBV12-3 or TRBV12-4 and TRBJ2-5; D is unresolved. With 3 bases removed from V and 2 bases from J, the gap between germline ends came to 10 bases. This CDR3 comprises 14 residues.

The rearrangement uses TRBV20-1 and TRBJ2-2; D tentatively reads TRBD1 or TRBD2 (5 bases each). The germline gives CDR1 DFQATT, CDR2 SNEGSKA (reference sequence). The CDR3 loop spans 14 amino acids. V was pared by 2 bases and J by 4 bases, with 11 bases between. The CDR3 protein is CSARRSGTTGELFF. Here the CDR3 DNA reads TGCAGTGCTAGACGCTCCGGGACCACCGGGGAGCTGTTTTTT.

This sequence joins TRBV5-6 and TRBJ2-7, with 9 bases fitting TRBD1. With 0 bases clipped from V and 1 base from J, the junction kept 2 bases outside the gene matches. This CDR3 comprises 15 residues. CDR1 SGHDT and CDR2 YYEEEE come from the germline V gene. Here the CDR3 reads CASSLVGTGSYEQYF. The CDR3 region has the DNA TGTGCCAGCAGCTTGGTGGGGACAGGGTCCTACGAGCAGTACTTC.